This T cell receptor (beta chain) was retrieved from a study of blood T cell repertoires in COVID-19. Study in general: Sample material is recorded as cDNA or gDNA derived from T cells, B-cell-depleted T cells, or PBMCs.

The study recruited people aged about 18 to 95 years across some 23 US areas. Participants classified as exposed had met a COVID-19 case within 2 weeks before study entry. Regarding this clone: This CDR3 is also generated by other DNA sequences in the sample.

Trimming shortened V by 0 bases and J by 2 bases, and 6 bases separated the two germline ends. The CDR3 loop spans 14 amino acids. From germline, CDR1 is SGHTA and CDR2 FQGTGA. The repertoire was sequenced with immunoSEQ multiplex PCR; TCRdb's copy has only in-frame clones and lacks some. The data hold approximately 260,000 clones, with roughly 84% observed a single time. The clonotype originates from a woman aged 45-60 years who had been exposed to COVID-19. Sample: PBMCs or T cells enriched from blood (not recorded which). The chain uses TRBV7-3 and TRBJ2-3; tentatively, D is TRBD1 (5 bases). CDR3 in amino acids: CASSLTGPTDTQYF. The CDR3 DNA reads as TGTGCCAGCAGCTTAACGGGGCCCACAGATACGCAGTATTTT.